One and the same sample provided the 20 T cell receptor beta chains below, sequenced in a study of T cells in Graves' hyperthyroidism and ophthalmopathy. RNA transcripts gave rise to amplified TCR beta CDR3 regions. With the HTBI primer set, the TCR CDR3 went through a first round of RT-PCR. TCRdb used MiXCR to reprocess the multiplex PCR reads, holding one entry per CDR3 protein. The sample holds approximately 690,000 distinct CDR3 sequences, around 21% seen once. What was sequenced was blood. The receptors were gathered from a man younger than 40 with Graves' ophthalmopathy.

The genes are TRBV20-1 and TRBJ1-2, with 7 nucleotides matching TRBD1. CDR1 is DFQATT, CDR2 SNEGSKA, per germline (reference sequence). The V and J ends lost 7 bases and 0 bases, in that order; junction bases with no gene match: 14. The CDR3 consists of 16 residues. Written as DNA, the CDR3 is TGCAGTGGACAGGGTTTACCCTTAACCACTAACTATGGCTACACCTTC. Amino acids: CSGQGLPLTTNYGYTF.

The CDR3 here is CATSGQGEYTGELFF. The CDR3 DNA follows: TGTGCCACCAGTGGACAGGGGGAGTACACCGGGGAGCTGTTTTTT. J is TRBJ2-2 and V is TRBV24-1, with 9 bases that match TRBD1. This CDR3 contains 15 residues. V was pared by 5 bases and J by 3 bases, with 3 bases of the junction left unmatched. The germline V gene encodes CDR1 KGHDR and CDR2 SFDVKD.

Many counts were recorded for this clonotype. The chain is built from TRBV20-1 and TRBJ2-7; a weak D match, TRBD2 (7 bases). CDR1 is DFQATT and CDR2 is SNEGSKA in the germline V gene (reference sequence). With 7 bases removed from V and 0 bases from J, the gap between germline ends came to 16 bases. The CDR3 consists of 14 residues. The CDR3 protein is CSGKAGTSSYEQYF. The CDR3 nucleotides are TGCAGTGGGAAAGCGGGGACATCCTCCTACGAGCAGTACTTC.

At least ten counts were recorded for this clonotype. The chain carries TRBV2 and TRBJ1-2; TRBD1 matches at 7 bases. Germline values: CDR1 SNHLY, CDR2 FYNNEI. J was trimmed by 6 bases and V by 4 bases; bases with no gene match: 2. CDR3 length equals 12 residues. This CDR3 reads CASSATGNGYTF. CDR3 nucleotides: TGTGCCAGCAGTGCGACAGGGAATGGCTACACCTTC.

The V call is TRBV12-3 or TRBV12-4, the J call TRBJ2-1; 7 nucleotides line up with TRBD1. The V gene end was trimmed by 6 bases and the J gene end by 4 bases; junction bases not matched to a gene: 12. The CDR3 has 16 residues. The CDR3 bases are TGTGCCAGCAGAACCCGCCGGGACAGTGTATACAATGAGCAGTTCTTC. Its translation is CASRTRRDSVYNEQFF.

This clonotype was detected many times. J is TRBJ2-7 and V is TRBV20-1, with 8 bases lining up with TRBD1. The CDR3 runs to 17 residues. Trimming at V came to 2 bases and at J to 6 bases, leaving 18 bases not matched to a gene. CDR1 is DFQATT, CDR2 SNEGSKA, per germline (reference sequence). CDR3 nucleotide sequence: TGCAGTGCTAGACCTGCTTTTCGGACAGGGAGTAGCGGCGAGCAGTACTTC. Encoded protein: CSARPAFRTGSSGEQYF.

In this sample, this clonotype turned up a few times. The chain recombines TRBV10-3 with TRBJ2-2, with D tentatively TRBD1 (6 bases). V dropped 6 bases and J dropped 5 bases, with 13 bases sitting between them. In germline, CDR1 is ENHRY, CDR2 SYGVKD. The CDR3 runs to 14 residues. As DNA, the CDR3 is TGTGCCATCAGCGACTCAGGGGAGACCGGGGAGCTGTTTTTT. Amino acid sequence: CAISDSGETGELFF.

This clonotype was seen repeatedly, ten times or more. This rearrangement joins TRBV18 to TRBJ1-2, with D tentatively TRBD1 (6 bases). V lost 6 bases and J 2 bases, leaving 19 bases between the germline ends. Germline CDR1 KGHSH, CDR2 LQKENI. This CDR3 comprises 16 residues. The CDR3 loop is CASSRTALTGNYGYTF. The CDR3 DNA reads TGTGCCAGCTCTCGGACCGCCCTTACAGGGAACTATGGCTACACCTTC.

This clonotype was detected many times. The rearrangement uses TRBV28 and TRBJ2-7; D is possibly TRBD2 (6 bases). This CDR3 contains 13 residues. Trimming removed 4 bases at V and 2 bases at J, with 9 bases between. Looked up from germline, CDR1 is MDHEN and CDR2 is SYDVKM. DNA of the CDR3: TGTGCCAGCAGTTACGGGACTGCCTACGAGCAGTACTTC. Residues: CASSYGTAYEQYF.

This clonotype was seen ten or more times. V gene TRBV12-3 or TRBV12-4 combines with J gene TRBJ2-1; D is uncertain. The V gene lost 7 bases and the J gene lost 15 bases, with 22 bases spanning the gap. The CDR3 loop spans 13 amino acids. For the CDR3, the DNA is TGTGCCAGCAACCAAAATGGAAACGCCCTCCCGTTCTTC. This gives the protein CASNQNGNALPFF.

The CDR3 nucleotides read TGTGCCAGCAGCCCCAGGGAAAGTCTAGCGGGAGAGACCCAGTACTTC. Translating it yields CASSPRESLAGETQYF. V gene TRBV7-2 combines with J gene TRBJ2-5; 8 bases match TRBD2. Germline values: CDR1 SGHTA, CDR2 FQGNSA. Trimming removed 5 bases from V and 4 bases from J; junction bases left unmatched: 12. This CDR3 spans 16 amino acids.

This clonotype has more than one count but fewer than ten. The rearrangement joins TRBV11-2 to TRBJ1-5; D gene ambiguous. Germline CDR1 and CDR2: SGHAT and FQNNGV. This CDR3 has 11 amino acids. V was shortened by 3 bases and J by 9 bases, with 6 bases between the two germline ends. CDR3 in DNA: TGTGCCAGCAGCTTTTGGGGGCCCCAGCATTTT. Protein: CASSFWGPQHF.

This clonotype was picked up a small number of times. The CDR3 is CSVAWGALATGELFF. The CDR3 bases are TGCAGCGTTGCTTGGGGGGCCCTCGCCACCGGGGAGCTGTTTTTT. The genes are TRBV29-1 and TRBJ2-2; D tentatively fits TRBD1 or TRBD2 (6 bases each). Germline V lookup: CDR1 SQVTM, CDR2 ANQGSEA. The CDR3 is made up of 15 amino acids. Trimming removed 4 bases from V and 4 bases from J, with 16 bases in between.

CDR3 sequence: CASSDGGAHQPQHF. The DNA of the CDR3 is TGTGCCAGCAGTGATGGGGGCGCCCATCAGCCCCAGCATTTT. The chain links TRBV6-1 to TRBJ1-5, with a tentative D call TRBD1 (6 bases). Germline loops: CDR1 MNHNS, CDR2 SASEGT. V lost 3 bases and J 5 bases, leaving 11 bases between the germline ends. The CDR3 runs to 14 residues.

This clonotype was seen only a few times. This rearrangement joins TRBV30 to TRBJ2-2; D is unresolved. CDR1 is GTSNPN and CDR2 is SVGIG in the germline V gene (reference sequence). The CDR3 has 14 residues. Trimming cost V 3 bases and J 0 bases, with 8 bases left between them. CDR3 in amino acids: CAWRREANTGELFF. DNA of the CDR3: TGTGCCTGGAGACGAGAAGCGAACACCGGGGAGCTGTTTTTT. Combining the CDR3 with reference TRBV30 and TRBJ2-2 gives the whole variable domain SQTIHQWPATLVQPVGSPLSLECTVEGTSNPNLYWYRQAAGRGLQLLFYSVGIGQISSEVPQNLSASRPQDRQFILSSKKLLLSDSGFYLCAWRREANTGELFFGEGSRLTVL.

The chain is built from TRBV25-1 and TRBJ1-1; D not certain. Trimming removed 2 bases at V and 8 bases at J, with 12 bases between. Per the germline V gene, CDR1 is MGHDK and CDR2 is SYGVNS. This CDR3 is built from 13 residues. This CDR3 is CASSEGRHQEAFF. CDR3 DNA sequence: TGTGCCAGCAGTGAAGGAAGACACCAAGAAGCTTTCTTT.

This clonotype appeared a few times. The chain couples TRBV7-9 to TRBJ2-7; the D gene is possibly TRBD1 (6 bases). Trimming took off 4 bases at V and 2 bases at J, with 15 bases between the two ends. CDR1 and CDR2 from the germline V gene are SEHNR and FQNEAQ (reference sequence). This CDR3 region has 15 residues. The CDR3 bases are TGTGCCAGCAGCTCGTCCCACAGGGTAACCTACGAGCAGTACTTC. Translating gives CASSSSHRVTYEQYF.

This clonotype has a count of ten or more. V and J are TRBV7-9 and TRBJ2-7; 9 bases match TRBD2. V trimming: 8 bases; J trimming: 1 base; junction bases outside the gene matches: 3. CDR1 and CDR2 (germline): SEHNR, FQNEAQ (reference sequence). The CDR3 is 13 amino acids. CDR3 loop: CASQSGRSYEQYF. For the CDR3, the DNA is TGTGCCAGCCAAAGCGGGAGGTCCTACGAGCAGTACTTC.

The gene calls are TRBV5-1 and TRBJ2-7, with 8 positions matching TRBD1. CDR1 and CDR2 (germline): SGHRS, YFSETQ. With V trimmed by 7 bases and J by 1 base, 10 bases remained unmatched. The CDR3 contains 15 residues. The CDR3 DNA sequence: TGCGCCAGCCGACCGGGACAGGTGAAGTCCTACGAGCAGTACTTC. It specifies CASRPGQVKSYEQYF. The whole variable domain, filled in from reference TRBV5-1 and TRBJ2-7, reads KAGVTQTPRYLIKTRGQQVTLSCSPISGHRSVSWYQQTPGQGLQFLFEYFSETQRNKGNFPGRFSGRQFSNSRSEMNVSTLELGDSALYLCASRPGQVKSYEQYFGPGTRLTVT.

This clonotype was observed a handful of times. The chain uses TRBV29-1 and TRBJ2-5, with a tentative D call TRBD1 (6 bases). This CDR3 is built from 13 residues. Trimming took 6 bases from V and 4 from J, leaving 15 bases between them. Germline CDR1 and CDR2: SQVTM and ANQGSEA. CDR3 loop: CSVAPRQVETQYF. In DNA, the CDR3 is TGCAGCGTCGCCCCAAGACAGGTAGAGACCCAGTACTTC.